The clone carrying this T cell receptor (beta chain) was counted a single time. The sample comes from a study of blood T cell repertoires in COVID-19. Across the whole study: PBMCs, B-cell-depleted T cells, or T cells were the source of the cDNA or gDNA that made up the material.

Only in-frame clones appear in the TCRdb table, and some are missing; sequencing was by immunoSEQ multiplex PCR. Of 110,000 or so clones in the sample, about 90% were seen once. Between the trimmed V and J ends, which lost 1 base and 4 bases, there was a span of 2 bases. Germline values: CDR1 MNHEY, CDR2 SVGEGT. The CDR3 sequence is 11 residues long. The V and J genes are TRBV6-2 or TRBV6-3 and TRBJ2-7; no clear D. The clonotype originates from a human donor in a cohort sampled during active COVID-19. Sequenced sample: peripheral blood. In DNA, the CDR3 is TGTGCCAGCAGTTACTTATACGAGCAGTACTTC. As protein: CASSYLYEQYF.